This T cell receptor beta chain was sequenced during a study of vaccination and CD4 T cells after COVID-19. Study details: Four females and six males made up the convalescents, two of whom were Hispanic. Cultures designated as controls were supplied with a CEFX pool, an HIV-1 Nef pool, or no peptide.

Sequenced with the Oncomine TCR Beta short-read assay was DNA taken from cultured CD4+ T cells. TCRdb re-analysed the PCR reads in MiXCR, keeping a single row per CDR3 protein. The sample shows 4,500 to 5,000 distinct CDR3 sequences, approximately 64% of them seen only once. Germline V CDR1 and CDR2: LNHNV, YYDKDF (reference sequence). V shed 5 bases and J 7 bases; nucleotides not matched to a gene: 6. The CDR3 has 15 amino acids. As for this clonotype: Antigen unknown.

Regarding the study as a whole: Spike mono-reactivity applied to 304 of 307 vaccine-specific clones detected in convalescent patients. Going from about 20 to 38, median SARS-CoV-2-reactive clonotypes did not rise significantly.

Regarding treatment: roughly ten-day PBMC culture with coronavirus spike peptide pools or control peptides (ViraFEST assay). Those CD4+ T cells from the unexposed donor predate the COVID-19 pandemic (2011-2018). The chain recombines TRBV15 with TRBJ2-2; 11 bases line up with TRBD1. The sequenced sample consisted of CD4+ T cells from blood, cultured in vitro. This clonotype was obtained from a human donor in good health. CDR3 bases: TGTGCCACCAGCCCGGACAGGGGGCTAAGCGGGGAGCTGTTTTTT. Its translation: CATSPDRGLSGELFF.